This paragraph reports one TCR beta chain. What it binds is unknown. The CDR3 covers 14 residues. CDR1 LNHDA and CDR2 SQIVND come from the germline V gene (reference sequence). The V end lost 10 bases, the J end lost 1 base, and 15 bases lay between the germline ends. This sample stems from a study of response to subunit inactivated influenza vaccine. General observations from the study: Each seasonal influenza vaccination, the authors suggested, recruits few new T cells.

Using its own MiXCR run on the RT-PCR reads, TCRdb lists one record per CDR3 protein. This sample has under 500,000 distinct CDR3 sequences; around 9.9% occur once, and the top ten carry 12%. The source is a man in his fifties who received an inactivated influenza vaccine. The J gene is TRBJ2-3, the V gene TRBV19; weak D call: TRBD1 (6 bases). This sample comprised PBMCs from blood, obtained roughly 47 days after vaccination. This CDR3 is CATKTGIGTDTQYF. The DNA of the CDR3 is TGTGCCACTAAAACAGGGATTGGCACAGATACGCAGTATTTT.